The entry that follows covers one T cell receptor (beta chain) sequence. This sample was included in a study of cytomegalovirus exposure and HLA in healthy donors. The CDR3 has 16 residues. Trimming cost V 0 bases and J 6 bases; bases outside gene matches: 9. Germline lookup yields CDR1 MGHRA and CDR2 YSYEKL. Donors were ostensibly healthy at sampling, although undocumented immune exposures were probable. Vbeta (60) and Jbeta (13) primers were used in the PCR. TCRdb's table, derived via immunoSEQ multiplex PCR, lists solely in-frame clones and lacks some. This table holds about 42,000 clones. V usage is TRBV4-1 and J usage is TRBJ2-7; TRBD1 matches 9 bases. This TCR came from a man aged 25-40 years in good health and CMV-seronegative. Material for sequencing was PBMCs. CDR3 coding DNA: TGCGCCAGCAGCCAAGATAGAGGGACAGGGAAGTTCGAGCAGTACTTC. Protein sequence: CASSQDRGTGKFEQYF.